One sample yielded the 2 T cell receptor beta chains listed below, sequenced in a study of Graves' ophthalmopathy and Graves' hyperthyroidism. Transcripts of RNA were the source for amplifying TCR beta CDR3 regions. RT-PCR with HTBI primers came first, then second-round multiplex PCR. TCRdb passed the multiplex PCR reads through MiXCR, listing each CDR3 protein once. The sample holds just over 400,000 distinct CDR3 sequences, around 21% seen once. The material sequenced was peripheral blood. These receptors all stem from a woman aged 18-29 years with stable Graves' hyperthyroidism.

This chain uses TRBV18 with TRBJ1-1; 7 nucleotides match TRBD1. There are 12 residues in the CDR3. The junction had 5 bases not matched to a gene; V was cut back by 3 bases and J by 10 bases. Germline CDR1 is KGHSH and CDR2 is LQKENI. The CDR3, as DNA: TGTGCCAGCTCACCCCAGACAGGGCGAGCTTTCTTT. It is translated as CASSPQTGRAFF. The full variable domain, completed using reference TRBV18 and TRBJ1-1, is NAGVMQNPRHLVRRRGQEARLRCSPMKGHSHVYWYRQLPEEGLKFMVYLQKENIIDESGMPKERFSAEFPKEGPSILRIQQVVRGDSAAYFCASSPQTGRAFFGQGTRLTVV.

This clonotype was picked up many times. V usage is TRBV10-3 and J usage is TRBJ1-5; no clear D gene. Germline V gene sequence: CDR1 ENHRY, CDR2 SYGVKD. Trimming stripped 10 bases from V and 4 bases from J, with 17 bases between. The CDR3 totals 14 residues. The CDR3 here is CATKRAAGNQPQHF. The CDR3, as DNA: TGTGCCACTAAGAGGGCTGCGGGGAATCAGCCCCAGCATTTT.